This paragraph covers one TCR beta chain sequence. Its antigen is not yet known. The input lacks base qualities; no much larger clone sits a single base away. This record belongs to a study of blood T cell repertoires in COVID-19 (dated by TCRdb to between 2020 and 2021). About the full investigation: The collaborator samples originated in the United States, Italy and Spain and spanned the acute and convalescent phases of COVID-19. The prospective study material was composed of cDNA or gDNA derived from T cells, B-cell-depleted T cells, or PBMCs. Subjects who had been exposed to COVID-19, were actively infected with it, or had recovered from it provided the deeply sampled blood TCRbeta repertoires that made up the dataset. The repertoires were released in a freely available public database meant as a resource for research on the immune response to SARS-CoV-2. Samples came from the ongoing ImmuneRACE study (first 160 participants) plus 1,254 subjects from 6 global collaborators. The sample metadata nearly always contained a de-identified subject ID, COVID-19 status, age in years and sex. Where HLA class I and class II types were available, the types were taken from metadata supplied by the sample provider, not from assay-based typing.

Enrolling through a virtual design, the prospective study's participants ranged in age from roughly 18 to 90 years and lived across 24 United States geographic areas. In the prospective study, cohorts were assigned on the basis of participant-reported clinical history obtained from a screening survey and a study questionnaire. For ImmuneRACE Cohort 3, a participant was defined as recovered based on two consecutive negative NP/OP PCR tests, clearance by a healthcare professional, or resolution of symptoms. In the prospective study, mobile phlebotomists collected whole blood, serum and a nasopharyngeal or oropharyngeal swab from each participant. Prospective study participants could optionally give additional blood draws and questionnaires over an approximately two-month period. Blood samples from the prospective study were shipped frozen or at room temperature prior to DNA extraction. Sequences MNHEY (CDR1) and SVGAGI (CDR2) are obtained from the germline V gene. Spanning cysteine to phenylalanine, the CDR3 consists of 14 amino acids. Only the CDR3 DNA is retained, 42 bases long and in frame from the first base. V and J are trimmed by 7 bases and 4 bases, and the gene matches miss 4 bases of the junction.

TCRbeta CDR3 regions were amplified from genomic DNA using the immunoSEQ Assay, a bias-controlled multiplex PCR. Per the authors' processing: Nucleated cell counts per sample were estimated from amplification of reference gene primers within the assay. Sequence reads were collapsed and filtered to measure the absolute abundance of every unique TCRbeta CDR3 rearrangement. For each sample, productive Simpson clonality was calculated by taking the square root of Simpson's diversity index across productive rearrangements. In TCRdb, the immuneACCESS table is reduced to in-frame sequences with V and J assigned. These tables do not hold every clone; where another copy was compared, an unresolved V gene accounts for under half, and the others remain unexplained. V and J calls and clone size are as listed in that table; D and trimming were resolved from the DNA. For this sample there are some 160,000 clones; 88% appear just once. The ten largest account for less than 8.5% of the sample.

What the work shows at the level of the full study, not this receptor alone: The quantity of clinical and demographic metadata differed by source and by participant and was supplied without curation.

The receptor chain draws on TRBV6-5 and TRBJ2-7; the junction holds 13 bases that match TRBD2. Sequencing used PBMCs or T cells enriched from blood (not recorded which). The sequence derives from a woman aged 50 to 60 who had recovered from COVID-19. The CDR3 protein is CASTRTSGGYEQYF. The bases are TGTGCCAGCACCCGGACTAGCGGGGGATACGAGCAGTACTTC.